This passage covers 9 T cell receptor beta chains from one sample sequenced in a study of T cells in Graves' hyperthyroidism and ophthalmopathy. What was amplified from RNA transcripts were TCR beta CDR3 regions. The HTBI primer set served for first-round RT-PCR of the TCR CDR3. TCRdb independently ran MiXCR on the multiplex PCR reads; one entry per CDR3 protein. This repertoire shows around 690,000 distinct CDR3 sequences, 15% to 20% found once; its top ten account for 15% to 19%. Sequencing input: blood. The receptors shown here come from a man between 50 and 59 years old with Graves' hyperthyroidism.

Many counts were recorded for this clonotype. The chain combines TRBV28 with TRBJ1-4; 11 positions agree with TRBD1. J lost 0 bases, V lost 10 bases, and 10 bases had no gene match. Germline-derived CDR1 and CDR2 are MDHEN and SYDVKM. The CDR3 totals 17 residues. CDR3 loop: CATGQGGAPATNEKLFF. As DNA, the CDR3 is TGTGCCACGGGACAGGGGGGAGCCCCTGCAACTAATGAAAAACTGTTTTTT.

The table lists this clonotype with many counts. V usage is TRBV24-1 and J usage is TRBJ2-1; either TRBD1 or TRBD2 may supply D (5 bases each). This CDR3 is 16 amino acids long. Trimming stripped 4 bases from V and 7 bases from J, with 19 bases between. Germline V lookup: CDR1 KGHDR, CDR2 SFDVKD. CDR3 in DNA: TGTGCCACCAGTGACCGTGGGGCTAGCAGGTTAAATGAGCAGTTCTTC. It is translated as CATSDRGASRLNEQFF.

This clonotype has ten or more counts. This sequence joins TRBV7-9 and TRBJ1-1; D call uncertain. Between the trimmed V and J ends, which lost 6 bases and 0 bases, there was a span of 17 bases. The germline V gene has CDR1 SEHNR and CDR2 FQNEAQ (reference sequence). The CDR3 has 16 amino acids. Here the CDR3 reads CASSLSPMFMNTEAFF. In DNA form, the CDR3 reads TGTGCCAGCAGTTTAAGCCCGATGTTCATGAACACTGAAGCTTTCTTT. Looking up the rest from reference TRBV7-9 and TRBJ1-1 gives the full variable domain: DTGVSQNPRHKITKRGQNVTFRCDPISEHNRLYWYRQTLGQGPEFLTYFQNEAQLEKSRLLSDRFSAERPKGSFSTLEIQRTEQGDSAMYLCASSLSPMFMNTEAFFGQGTRLTVV.

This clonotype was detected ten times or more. This CDR3 reads CASSSYPRDASGANVLTF. DNA of the CDR3: TGTGCCAGCAGCTCTTACCCCCGGGATGCCTCTGGGGCCAACGTCCTGACTTTC. This chain connects TRBV11-1 to TRBJ2-6; the D gene is possibly TRBD2 (5 bases). V gave up 4 bases and J gave up 0 bases, with 16 bases separating them. Germline-derived CDR1 and CDR2 are SGHAT and FQDESV (reference sequence). The CDR3 extends over 18 amino acids.

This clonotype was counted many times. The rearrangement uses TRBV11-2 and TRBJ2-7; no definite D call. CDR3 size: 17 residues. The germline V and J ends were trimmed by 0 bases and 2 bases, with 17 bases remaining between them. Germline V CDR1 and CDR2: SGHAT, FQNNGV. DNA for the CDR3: TGTGCCAGCAGCTTAGATCAAGTGGGCCCACCTACCTACGAGCAGTACTTC. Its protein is CASSLDQVGPPTYEQYF.

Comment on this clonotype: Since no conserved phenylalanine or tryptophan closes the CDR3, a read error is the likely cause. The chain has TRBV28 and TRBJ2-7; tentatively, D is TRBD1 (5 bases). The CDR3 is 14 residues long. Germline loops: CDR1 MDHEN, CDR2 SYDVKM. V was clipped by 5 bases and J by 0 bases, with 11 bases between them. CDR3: CASSPRQSSYEQYL. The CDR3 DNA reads TGTGCCAGCAGTCCTAGACAGAGCTCCTACGAGCAGTACCTC.

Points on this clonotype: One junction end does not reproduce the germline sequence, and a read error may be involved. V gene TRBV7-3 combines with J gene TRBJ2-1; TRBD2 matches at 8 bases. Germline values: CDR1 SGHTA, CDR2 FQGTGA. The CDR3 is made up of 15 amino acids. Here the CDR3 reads CASSLASGSYNERFF. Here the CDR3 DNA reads TGTGCCAGCAGCTTAGCTAGCGGGTCCTACAATGAGCGGTTCTTC. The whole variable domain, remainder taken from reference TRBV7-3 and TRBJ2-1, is GAGVSQTPSNKVTEKGKYVELRCDPISGHTALYWYRQSLGQGPEFLIYFQGTGAADDSGLPNDRFFAVRPEGSVSTLKIQRTERGDSAVYLCASSLASGSYNERFFGPGTRLTVL.

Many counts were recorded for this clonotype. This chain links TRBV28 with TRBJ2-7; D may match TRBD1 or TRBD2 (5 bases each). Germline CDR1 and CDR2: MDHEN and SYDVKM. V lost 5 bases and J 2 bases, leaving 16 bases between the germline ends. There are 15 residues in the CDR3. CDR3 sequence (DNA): TGTGCCAGCAGTCAGGGACGGCTAATGACCTACGAGCAGTACTTC. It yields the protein CASSQGRLMTYEQYF. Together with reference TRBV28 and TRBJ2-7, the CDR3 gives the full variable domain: DVKVTQSSRYLVKRTGEKVFLECVQDMDHENMFWYRQDPGLGLRLIYFSYDVKMKEKGDIPEGYSVSREKKERFSLILESASTNQTSMYLCASSQGRLMTYEQYFGPGTRLTVT.

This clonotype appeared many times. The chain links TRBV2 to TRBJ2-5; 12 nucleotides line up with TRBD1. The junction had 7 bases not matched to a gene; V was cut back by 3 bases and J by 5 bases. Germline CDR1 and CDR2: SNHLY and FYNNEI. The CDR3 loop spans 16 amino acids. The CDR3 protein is CASSDSGQGAWETQYF. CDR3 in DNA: TGTGCCAGCAGTGACTCGGGACAGGGGGCATGGGAGACCCAGTACTTC.